These T cell receptor beta chains were read from a single sample in a study of OX40 agonist ivuxolimab in advanced cancers. Method: immunoSEQ multiplex PCR; TCRdb's copy keeps in-frame clones and lacks some. The sample consists of 15,000 to 20,000 clones, 80% to 95% of them appearing once. Sequencing was performed on CD4+ or CD8+ T cells sorted from blood, taken in a trial of the OX40 agonist ivuxolimab. Receptors originate from an adult with an advanced solid tumor such as melanoma, head and neck, liver or kidney cancer. Each CDR3 is given with its conserved first and last residue.

J,V,CDR3
TRBJ1-5,TRBV7-9,CASSSGQGGNQPQHF
TRBJ1-5,TRBV27,CASSLSGDSPPQHF
TRBJ2-6,TRBV30,CAWGQGSGANVLTF
TRBJ1-1,TRBV4-3,CASSQGGPGTEAFF
TRBJ1-1,TRBV19,CASTTGGTEAFF
TRBJ2-3,TRBV5-1,CASSTGEATSGYTQYF
TRBJ2-1,TRBV15,CATSSFYAEQFF
TRBJ1-5,TRBV6-5,CASSYQGLQPQHF
TRBJ1-5,TRBV4-3,CASSETGGRNQPQHF
TRBJ2-7,TRBV27,CASKGPYEQYF
TRBJ2-6,TRBV6-4,CASSGQTGSGANVLTF
TRBJ2-7,TRBV11-3,CASSIRDRSYEQYF
TRBJ2-7,TRBV11-2,CASRFGRGTSYEQYF
TRBJ2-3,TRBV4-3,CASSQIGLAGGHTDTQYF
TRBJ1-4,TRBV4-1,CASSQGKGTYEKLFF